Detailed here is one T cell receptor beta chain. What it recognizes is unknown. This specimen comes from a study of PD-1 blockade in classical Hodgkin lymphoma. Each patient experienced a relapse that followed autologous stem cell transplantation, and brentuximab vedotin exposure varied. Profiled with immunoSEQ multiplex PCR; TCRdb holds only in-frame clones, not every one. The repertoire has almost 85,000 clones, roughly 89% of them found once; the top ten carry 20% to 25%. The V gene end was trimmed by 5 bases and the J gene end by 4 bases; junction bases not matched to a gene: 18. Germline V CDR1 and CDR2: SQVTM, ANQGSEA. The CDR3 runs to 18 residues. Findings and caveats of the study: Some patients began nivolumab under 1 year after ASCT. These patients were excluded from later analyses. Baseline diversity in complete responders resembled that of newly diagnosed patients. At C4D1, TCR diversity had climbed significantly for CD4+ cells, though not for CD8+ cells. No one has yet defined what causes the repertoire differences, which may be disease activity or prior therapy.

The chain recombines TRBV29-1 with TRBJ2-1; 9 positions agree with TRBD1. This TCR came from a human donor with classical Hodgkin lymphoma. Source: peripheral blood mononuclear cells (PBMCs), taken at baseline. The DNA of the CDR3 is TGCAGCGTTCCAGCGGACAGGGGTCTGAAAATGGTTTACAATGAGCAGTTCTTC. This translates into CSVPADRGLKMVYNEQFF.